Each of the 31 T cell receptor beta chains below was sequenced from the same sample in a study of blood T cell repertoires in COVID-19. TCRdb's copy holds only in-frame clones and misses some; the assay was immunoSEQ multiplex PCR. In the table there are roughly 90,000 clones, around 87% of which are singletons. Sequencing input: peripheral blood. The receptor set was obtained from a human donor in a cohort sampled during active COVID-19.

This chain links TRBV2 with TRBJ1-4; D is possibly TRBD1 (5 bases). Germline V gene data show CDR1 as SNHLY and CDR2 as FYNNEI. With 7 bases removed from V and 7 bases from J, the gap between germline ends came to 19 bases. This CDR3 contains 15 residues. The CDR3 coding sequence is TGTGCCAGCACCGAAGGTCGGAGCGGGGGTGAAAAACTGTTTTTT. It is translated as CASTEGRSGGEKLFF.

The rearrangement links TRBV9 to TRBJ2-2; 12 bases are a match to TRBD2. The J segment lost 4 bases and the V segment lost 4 bases, leaving 5 bases of the junction unmatched. This CDR3 comprises 16 residues. From germline, CDR1 is SGDLS and CDR2 YYNGEE. The DNA for the CDR3 is TGTGCCAGCAGCAAACTAGCGGGAGGACCCACCGGGGAGCTGTTTTTT. This encodes CASSKLAGGPTGELFF.

This chain's CDR3 is CASSLRTALTVGSNQPQHF. The DNA for the CDR3 is TGTGCCAGCAGTCTCAGGACAGCCCTTACCGTAGGTAGCAATCAGCCCCAGCATTTT. The rearrangement uses TRBV2 and TRBJ1-5; maybe TRBD1 (6 bases). Germline V CDR1 and CDR2: SNHLY, FYNNEI. CDR3 length: 19 residues. Trimming cost V 5 bases and J 0 bases, with 23 bases left between them.

This clone has a handful of counts. V gene TRBV28 combines with J gene TRBJ2-7; 10 nucleotides agree with TRBD1. The CDR3 sequence is 15 residues long. The germline V gene encodes CDR1 MDHEN and CDR2 SYDVKM. V lost 5 bases and J lost 0; bases outside the gene matches: 4. Written as DNA, the CDR3 is TGTGCCAGCAGTACCCGGGACAGGGGCTCCTACGAGCAGTACTTC. It encodes CASSTRDRGSYEQYF.

This sequence joins TRBV28 and TRBJ2-7; 9 bases line up with TRBD1. The CDR3 contains 13 residues. Germline V gene data show CDR1 as MDHEN and CDR2 as SYDVKM. The V segment lost 4 bases and the J segment 3 bases; nucleotides outside the gene matches: 1. The CDR3 spells CASSSGQGYEQYF. The CDR3, as DNA: TGTGCCAGCAGTTCGGGACAGGGCTACGAGCAGTACTTC.

The V gene is TRBV28, the J gene TRBJ2-3, with unresolved D. V was shortened by 4 bases and J by 6 bases, with 8 bases between the two germline ends. The CDR3 has 12 amino acids. The germline CDR1 and CDR2 sequences are MDHEN and SYDVKM. The CDR3 loop reads CASSSSGDTQYF. In DNA, the CDR3 is TGTGCCAGCAGTTCCTCAGGTGATACGCAGTATTTT.

The chain recombines TRBV28 with TRBJ1-1, with 7 bases lining up with TRBD1. Trimming cost V 4 bases and J 5 bases; bases outside gene matches: 13. The V gene's germline CDR1 is MDHEN and CDR2 SYDVKM. This CDR3 spans 16 amino acids. For the CDR3, the DNA is TGTGCCAGCAGTTGGGACAGAGCCGAGGGGAGGACTGAAGCTTTCTTT. It translates to CASSWDRAEGRTEAFF.

The chain carries TRBV7-6 and TRBJ2-1; TRBD2 agrees at 9 bases. Trimming at V came to 5 bases and at J to 5 bases, leaving 7 bases not matched to a gene. CDR1 is SGHVS, CDR2 FNYEAQ, per germline. The CDR3 spans 15 residues. CDR3: CASSPTSGLHNEQFF. Here the CDR3 DNA reads TGTGCCAGCAGCCCGACTAGCGGACTTCACAATGAGCAGTTCTTC.

This clone occurred once. This sequence joins TRBV18 and TRBJ2-7; D is perhaps TRBD2 (5 bases). The length of the CDR3 is 15 residues. V lost 4 bases to trimming and J lost 6 bases, with 19 bases between them. From germline, CDR1 is KGHSH and CDR2 LQKENI. The CDR3 reads CASSLRGDTLAEQYF. DNA for the CDR3: TGTGCCAGCTCACTCAGAGGAGACACTCTAGCCGAGCAGTACTTC.

The chain has TRBV28 and TRBJ2-7; 13 positions agree with TRBD2. After removal of 6 bases from V and 8 bases from J, the junction contained 10 bases not matched to a gene. The CDR3 length is 15 residues. The V gene's germline CDR1 is MDHEN and CDR2 SYDVKM. The chain's CDR3 is CASSLRTSGSIKQYF. The DNA for the CDR3 is TGTGCCAGCAGCCTTCGGACTAGCGGGAGTATAAAGCAGTACTTC.

J is TRBJ1-6 and V is TRBV6-5; 9 positions agree with TRBD1. The CDR3 is 14 residues long. Trimming cost V 6 bases and J 7 bases; bases outside gene matches: 4. CDR1 is MNHEY and CDR2 is SVGAGI in the germline V gene. The CDR3 here is CASSLQGANSPLHF. The CDR3 DNA is TGTGCCAGCAGCCTACAGGGGGCGAATTCACCCCTCCACTTT.

The genes are TRBV5-1 and TRBJ2-3; 8 bases agree with TRBD2. Germline CDR1 reads SGHRS; CDR2 reads YFSETQ. V dropped 0 bases and J dropped 2; count of bases not matched to a gene: 5. This CDR3 has 16 amino acids. DNA for the CDR3: TGCGCCAGCAGCTTGGCTCCTAGCGGGTTCACAGATACGCAGTATTTT. Its protein product is CASSLAPSGFTDTQYF.

This chain links TRBV7-2 with TRBJ2-1; a weak D match, TRBD2 (5 bases). This CDR3 has 17 amino acids. The ends were cut back, 1 base at V and 0 bases at J, with 13 bases in the middle. In germline, CDR1 is SGHTA, CDR2 FQGNSA. The CDR3 coding sequence is TGTGCCAGCAGCTTAGACTTTGGACGGGGCTCCTACAATGAGCAGTTCTTC. Translated, it gives CASSLDFGRGSYNEQFF.

The gene calls are TRBV4-1 and TRBJ2-5; tentative D call: TRBD2 (5 bases). CDR1 is MGHRA and CDR2 is YSYEKL in the germline V gene. This CDR3 contains 14 residues. V lost 4 bases and J 3 bases, leaving 12 bases between the germline ends. The CDR3 sequence is CASSPAEREETQYF. Written as DNA, the CDR3 is TGCGCCAGCAGCCCAGCCGAGAGGGAAGAGACCCAGTACTTC.

The genes are TRBV28 and TRBJ2-5; perhaps TRBD1 as D (6 bases). V dropped 5 bases and J dropped 7 bases, with 8 bases sitting between them. This CDR3 region has 11 residues. Germline lookup yields CDR1 MDHEN and CDR2 SYDVKM. The CDR3: CASSGTRTQYF. CDR3 nucleotide sequence: TGTGCCAGCAGTGGGACACGGACCCAGTACTTC. Combining the CDR3 with reference TRBV28 and TRBJ2-5 gives the whole variable domain DVKVTQSSRYLVKRTGEKVFLECVQDMDHENMFWYRQDPGLGLRLIYFSYDVKMKEKGDIPEGYSVSREKKERFSLILESASTNQTSMYLCASSGTRTQYFGPGTRLLVL.

The V call is TRBV30, the J call TRBJ2-7, with D hard to call. The CDR3 consists of 12 residues. Germline CDR1 GTSNPN, CDR2 SVGIG (reference sequence). Trimming cost V 8 bases and J 0 bases, with 11 bases left between them. The CDR3 is CALRVSSYEQYF. CDR3 coding DNA: TGTGCCCTACGGGTCAGCTCCTACGAGCAGTACTTC.

This chain connects TRBV7-9 to TRBJ2-7; 7 positions match TRBD2. This CDR3 contains 15 residues. V shed 3 bases and J 1 base; nucleotides not matched to a gene: 6. Germline V gives CDR1 SEHNR, CDR2 FQNEAQ (reference sequence). CDR3 DNA sequence: TGTGCCAGCAGCTTGTCGGGAGGCACGTCCTACGAGCAGTACTTC. The encoded protein is CASSLSGGTSYEQYF.

The rearrangement uses TRBV5-5 and TRBJ1-2, with D possibly matching TRBD1 (5 bases). CDR3 length: 13 amino acids. The V gene's germline CDR1 is SGHKS and CDR2 YYEKEE (reference sequence). With 4 bases removed from V and 7 bases from J, the gap between germline ends came to 14 bases. CDR3 sequence reads: CASSLEGVGGYTF. In DNA form, the CDR3 reads TGTGCCAGCAGCCTGGAAGGGGTTGGTGGCTACACCTTC. The full variable domain, in which reference TRBV5-5 and TRBJ1-2 provide the parts outside the CDR3, is DAGVTQSPTHLIKTRGQQVTLRCSPISGHKSVSWYQQVLGQGPQFIFQYYEKEERGRGNFPDRFSARQFPNYSSELNVNALLLGDSALYLCASSLEGVGGYTFGSGTRLTVV.

The rearrangement links TRBV30 to TRBJ1-4, with 8 bases that match TRBD1. This CDR3 has 17 amino acids. The trim removed 0 bases at V and 7 bases at J, leaving 13 bases unmatched. Germline lookup yields CDR1 GTSNPN and CDR2 SVGIG (reference sequence). CDR3 coding DNA: TGTGCCTGGAGTGTTAACAGGGGGATTTTTAGCGGTGAAAAACTGTTTTTT. Protein: CAWSVNRGIFSGEKLFF.

The V gene is TRBV19, the J gene TRBJ1-5; maybe TRBD1 (5 bases). V shed 5 bases and J shed 7 bases, with 21 bases lying between them. Germline V lookup: CDR1 LNHDA, CDR2 SQIVND (reference sequence). The CDR3 covers 16 residues. The DNA of the CDR3 is TGTGCCAGTAGTTGGGGGGATCTGATAACGGGACAGCCCCAGCATTTT. Protein: CASSWGDLITGQPQHF.

This chain joins TRBV5-8 and TRBJ1-5, with D possibly TRBD1 on 6 matching bases. The CDR3 extends over 14 amino acids. Germline-derived CDR1 and CDR2 are SGHTS and YDEGEE. Trimming took off 4 bases at V and 5 bases at J, with 13 bases between the two ends. The CDR3 bases are TGTGCCAGCAGCGCCCGGGACACATATCAGCCCCAGCATTTT. Amino acids: CASSARDTYQPQHF.

The rearrangement links TRBV27 to TRBJ2-3; 9 bases are a match to TRBD1. Germline values: CDR1 MNHEY, CDR2 SMNVEV (reference sequence). This CDR3 is 16 amino acids long. The junction had 7 bases not matched to a gene; V was cut back by 1 base and J by 5 bases. CDR3 loop: CASSLWGTGPKDTQYF. Here the CDR3 DNA reads TGTGCCAGCAGTTTATGGGGGACAGGGCCGAAAGATACGCAGTATTTT.

The rearrangement uses TRBV9 and TRBJ2-3; D may be TRBD2 (5 bases). There are 13 residues in the CDR3. Germline CDR1 reads SGDLS; CDR2 reads YYNGEE. V was pared by 0 bases and J by 4 bases, with 6 bases between. In DNA form, the CDR3 reads TGTGCCAGCAGCGTAGGAGGGCCAGATACGCAGTATTTT. It codes for CASSVGGPDTQYF.

The chain employs TRBV15 and TRBJ2-5, with a weak D call TRBD1 (5 bases). Deletions cut 0 bases from V and 2 bases from J, with 16 bases between. In germline, CDR1 is LNHNV, CDR2 YYDKDF (reference sequence). This CDR3 has 17 residues. CDR3 coding DNA: TGTGCCACCAGCAGAGATCTCAGGCAGGGCCTTCAAGAGACCCAGTACTTC. The encoded protein is CATSRDLRQGLQETQYF.

This clone showed up just once. This sequence joins TRBV5-8 and TRBJ1-1; D not certain. This CDR3 is built from 15 residues. Trimming left V 3 bases short and J 1 base short, with 13 bases between. Germline loops: CDR1 SGHTS, CDR2 YDEGEE. The CDR3 sequence is CASSYLLRSNTEAFF. The DNA for the CDR3 is TGTGCCAGCAGCTACCTGCTGAGATCGAACACTGAAGCTTTCTTT.

The genes are TRBV10-1 and TRBJ1-5; no clear D gene. CDR1 is WNHNN, CDR2 SYGVQD, per germline (reference sequence). V was shortened by 0 bases and J by 6 bases, with 6 bases between the two germline ends. There are 13 residues in the CDR3. CDR3: CASSESRGQPQHF. CDR3 DNA: TGCGCCAGCAGTGAGTCGAGAGGTCAGCCCCAGCATTTT.

This rearrangement joins TRBV9 to TRBJ2-1; a weak D match, TRBD2 (5 bases). Germline loops: CDR1 SGDLS, CDR2 YYNGEE. V was pared by 3 bases and J by 5 bases, with 12 bases between. The CDR3 covers 14 residues. CDR3 residues: CASSEKRFNNEQFF. The DNA of the CDR3 is TGTGCCAGCAGCGAAAAGCGGTTCAACAATGAGCAGTTCTTC.

The chain links TRBV7-2 to TRBJ2-3, with 13 bases that match TRBD2. Germline V CDR1 and CDR2: SGHTA, FQGNSA. There are 17 residues in the CDR3. V shed 1 base and J 2 bases; nucleotides not matched to a gene: 3. DNA for the CDR3: TGTGCCAGCAGCTTAGAAGGGACTAGCGGGAACACAGATACGCAGTATTTT. Amino acid sequence: CASSLEGTSGNTDTQYF.

J is TRBJ1-5 and V is TRBV28, with 10 nucleotides matching TRBD1. CDR3 size: 15 residues. The J segment lost 10 bases and the V segment lost 2 bases, leaving 8 bases of the junction unmatched. Per germline, CDR1 MDHEN and CDR2 SYDVKM. Here the CDR3 reads CASSLGGQGKRPQHF. DNA of the CDR3: TGTGCCAGCAGTTTAGGGGGACAGGGGAAGAGACCCCAGCATTTT.

The rearrangement joins TRBV7-3 to TRBJ2-2, with a tentative D call TRBD1 (5 bases). Trimming removed 5 bases from V and 4 bases from J, with 14 bases in between. Germline V gene data show CDR1 as SGHTA and CDR2 as FQGTGA. The CDR3 runs to 15 residues. For the CDR3, the DNA is TGTGCCAGCAGCCCAGGACAACCCCGCACCGGGGAGCTGTTTTTT. Amino acids: CASSPGQPRTGELFF.

The V and J genes are TRBV11-2 and TRBJ2-4; the match to TRBD1 covers 7 bases. J lost 7 bases, V lost 4 bases, and 13 bases had no gene match. Germline V gene sequence: CDR1 SGHAT, CDR2 FQNNGV. This CDR3 has 16 residues. The CDR3 bases are TGTGCCAGCAGCTCCGAGGGGGCAGGGCGAGAGAACATTCAGTACTTC. Translation: CASSSEGAGRENIQYF.